The 32 T cell receptor beta chains below come from one sample, sequenced in a study of blood T cells in healthy people across ages. It was with a sample-barcoded 5' primer and a J-beta primer mix that a second PCR of roughly 7 to 12 cycles was run. TCRdb reprocessed the 5' RACE reads with MiXCR, giving one entry per CDR3 protein. The data show around 800,000 distinct CDR3 sequences, roughly 24% seen once. The same specimen was also included in a second study, on T cells of mothers and their children.

Sequencing was performed on blood. The receptors stem from a boy younger than 18 in good health.

This clonotype was found a few times. The CDR3, as DNA: TGCGCCAGCTGCCCGGGAGATGAAAAACTGTTTTTT. It yields the protein CASCPGDEKLFF. The chain links TRBV5-1 to TRBJ1-4; D ambiguous. This CDR3 contains 12 residues. Trimming took 7 bases from V and 6 from J, leaving 10 bases between them. From germline, CDR1 is SGHRS and CDR2 YFSETQ.

The rearrangement uses TRBV30 and TRBJ1-1; D call uncertain. The germline V gene has CDR1 GTSNPN and CDR2 SVGIG (reference sequence). This CDR3 is 15 amino acids long. The V gene lost 2 bases and the J gene lost 1 base, with 14 bases spanning the gap. For the CDR3, the DNA is TGTGCCTGGAGTCGCCGGGCGTCCAGGAACACTGAAGCTTTCTTT. It codes for CAWSRRASRNTEAFF. Using reference TRBV30 and TRBJ1-1 for the parts outside the CDR3, the full variable domain is SQTIHQWPATLVQPVGSPLSLECTVEGTSNPNLYWYRQAAGRGLQLLFYSVGIGQISSEVPQNLSASRPQDRQFILSSKKLLLSDSGFYLCAWSRRASRNTEAFFGQGTRLTVV.

The DNA for the CDR3 is TGCAGCGCCACAGGGATCAATCAGCCCCAGCATTTT. Its protein product is CSATGINQPQHF. This rearrangement joins TRBV29-1 to TRBJ1-5; TRBD1 might be the D (6 bases). Deletions cut 7 bases from V and 3 bases from J, with 10 bases between. Germline CDR1 SQVTM, CDR2 ANQGSEA. The CDR3 sequence is 12 residues long.

The chain has TRBV14 and TRBJ2-3; 8 bases align to TRBD1. With 1 base clipped from V and 5 bases from J, the junction kept 5 bases outside the gene matches. CDR1 and CDR2 from the germline V gene are SGHDN and FVKESK. The CDR3 is 15 residues long. The chain's CDR3 is CASSQADRVGDTQYF. The CDR3 coding sequence is TGTGCCAGCAGCCAAGCGGACAGGGTCGGAGATACGCAGTATTTT.

This sequence joins TRBV12-3 or TRBV12-4 and TRBJ1-4; 7 nucleotides agree with TRBD1. The V segment lost 4 bases and the J segment 7 bases; nucleotides outside the gene matches: 9. This CDR3 region has 15 residues. CDR3 sequence: CASSSRQGGSEKLFF. CDR3 nucleotide sequence: TGTGCCAGCAGTTCCCGACAGGGAGGGAGTGAAAAACTGTTTTTT.

The chain couples TRBV10-2 to TRBJ2-2; 10 nucleotides agree with TRBD2. The germline CDR1 and CDR2 sequences are WSHSY and SAAADI. This CDR3 is 13 amino acids long. Trimming removed 3 bases from V and 10 bases from J; junction bases left unmatched: 2. CDR3 sequence: CASSDSGGAELFF. CDR3 bases: TGCGCCAGCAGTGACAGCGGGGGGGCGGAGCTGTTTTTT.

The chain links TRBV20-1 to TRBJ2-1; D gene uncertain. This CDR3 region has 13 residues. Trimming left V 3 bases short and J 0 bases short, with 6 bases between. Germline V gene lookup returns CDR1 DFQATT and CDR2 SNEGSKA (reference sequence). CDR3 loop: CSARRTSYNEQFF. The CDR3 DNA follows: TGCAGTGCTAGGCGGACCTCCTACAATGAGCAGTTCTTC.

This clonotype was seen more than once but under ten times. The CDR3 region is CAISGRGGSYNEQFF. Written as DNA, the CDR3 is TGTGCCATCAGTGGACGAGGGGGCTCCTACAATGAGCAGTTCTTC. The chain links TRBV10-3 to TRBJ2-1; tentative D call: TRBD1 (6 bases). V was trimmed by 4 bases and J by 0 bases, leaving 10 bases between them. The CDR3 sequence is 15 residues long. Germline CDR1 reads ENHRY; CDR2 reads SYGVKD.

This chain connects TRBV12-3 or TRBV12-4 to TRBJ2-1, with a weak D call TRBD2 (6 bases). The J call is in doubt because the DNA end fits TRBJ2-5 better. This CDR3 is built from 14 residues. The CDR3 protein is CASSKGGAGETQYF. Here the CDR3 DNA reads TGTGCCAGCAGCAAGGGTGGAGCGGGAGAGACCCAGTACTTC.

V gene TRBV3-1 combines with J gene TRBJ1-4; D unclear. CDR1 is LGHDT and CDR2 is YNNKEL in the germline V gene (reference sequence). Between the trimmed V and J ends, which lost 2 bases and 7 bases, there was a span of 14 bases. The CDR3 consists of 15 residues. This CDR3 reads CASSQNYGESEKLFF. The CDR3 coding sequence is TGTGCCAGCAGCCAAAACTATGGCGAGAGTGAAAAACTGTTTTTT. The full variable domain, rest sourced from reference TRBV3-1 and TRBJ1-4, is DTAVSQTPKYLVTQMGNDKSIKCEQNLGHDTMYWYKQDSKKFLKIMFSYNNKELIINETVPNRFSPKSPDKAHLNLHINSLELGDSAVYFCASSQNYGESEKLFFGSGTQLSVL.

The chain combines TRBV9 with TRBJ1-3; 7 positions match TRBD1. The CDR3 is 17 residues long. Germline trimming cut 0 bases from V and 0 bases from J; bases unmatched to any gene: 6. Per germline, CDR1 SGDLS and CDR2 YYNGEE. The CDR3 protein is CASSVGTGASSGNTIYF. CDR3 DNA sequence: TGTGCCAGCAGCGTAGGGACAGGCGCGAGCTCTGGAAACACCATATATTTT.

This clonotype was detected a few times. CDR3 DNA: TGCGCCAGCAGCGGGGGACAGGGGGCCTACTCACCCCTCCACTTT. It specifies CASSGGQGAYSPLHF. J is TRBJ1-6 and V is TRBV5-1, with TRBD1 identical over 12 bases. This CDR3 has 15 amino acids. V gave up 4 bases and J gave up 10 bases; unmatched junction bases: 6. Germline V CDR1 and CDR2: SGHRS, YFSETQ.

For this clonotype: The conserved phenylalanine or tryptophan is not found at the CDR3 terminus, so this likely reflects a read error. J is TRBJ2-7 and V is TRBV12-3 or TRBV12-4; TRBD1 might be the D (6 bases). The CDR3 spans 16 residues. V lost 0 bases, J lost 7 bases, and 19 bases lay in between. The CDR3 region has the DNA TGTGCCAGCAGTTTAGCGGGGGCAGCCCAAGGTGGGGAGCAGTACCTC. It encodes CASSLAGAAQGGEQYL.

V usage is TRBV12-3 or TRBV12-4 and J usage is TRBJ2-5; perhaps D is TRBD1 or TRBD2 (5 bases each). V was shortened by 7 bases and J by 4 bases, with 19 bases between the two germline ends. The CDR3 extends over 15 amino acids. In DNA form, the CDR3 reads TGTGCCAGCACCGAAAAAGTTACTGGGACAGAGACCCAGTACTTC. This gives the protein CASTEKVTGTETQYF.

This chain joins TRBV2 and TRBJ2-5; 9 bases fit TRBD2. This CDR3 has 16 residues. V lost 6 bases and J lost 2; bases outside the gene matches: 10. Germline V gives CDR1 SNHLY, CDR2 FYNNEI. CDR3 loop: CASRERAGGFQETQYF. The DNA of the CDR3 is TGTGCCAGCAGAGAGCGAGCGGGGGGATTTCAAGAGACCCAGTACTTC.

The sample holds a few counts of this clonotype. The V gene is TRBV7-2, the J gene TRBJ1-4, with 7 bases aligning to TRBD1. Germline trimming cut 3 bases from V and 0 bases from J; bases unmatched to any gene: 4. The CDR3 consists of 16 residues. Germline V gene data show CDR1 as SGHTA and CDR2 as FQGNSA. CDR3 protein: CASSLWDSATNEKLFF. CDR3 DNA sequence: TGTGCCAGCAGCTTGTGGGACAGCGCAACTAATGAAAAACTGTTTTTT.

V usage is TRBV6-6 and J usage is TRBJ1-1; D not resolved. In germline, CDR1 is MNHNY, CDR2 SVGAGI (reference sequence). The CDR3 length is 14 residues. Trimming took off 2 bases at V and 4 bases at J, with 11 bases between the two ends. The CDR3 sequence is CASSYGGKGTEAFF. The CDR3 coding sequence is TGTGCCAGCAGTTACGGTGGGAAGGGCACTGAAGCTTTCTTT.

This clonotype showed up just a few times. The gene calls are TRBV9 and TRBJ2-1; no definite D call. V dropped 0 bases and J dropped 0 bases, with 13 bases sitting between them. Germline CDR1 SGDLS, CDR2 YYNGEE. This CDR3 region has 17 residues. Here the CDR3 reads CASSVAFSVSSYNEQFF. CDR3 bases: TGTGCCAGCAGCGTAGCCTTCTCCGTCAGCTCCTACAATGAGCAGTTCTTC.

This clonotype was seen only a few times. The V and J genes are TRBV7-3 and TRBJ1-6, with unresolved D. The CDR3 spans 14 residues. V was trimmed by 3 bases and J by 9 bases, leaving 12 bases between them. The germline CDR1 and CDR2 sequences are SGHTA and FQGTGA. The CDR3 region is CASSFGRASSPLHF. The CDR3 DNA follows: TGTGCCAGCAGCTTCGGAAGGGCCAGTTCACCCCTCCACTTT.

V and J are TRBV20-1 and TRBJ1-4, with unresolved D. V was pared by 3 bases and J by 0 bases, with 14 bases between. This CDR3 contains 16 residues. Germline CDR1 is DFQATT and CDR2 is SNEGSKA (reference sequence). The CDR3 region has the DNA TGCAGTGCTAGCCCCAACGACTGGGCAACTAATGAAAAACTGTTTTTT. This codes for CSASPNDWATNEKLFF.

The chain couples TRBV28 to TRBJ2-7; D gene uncertain. The CDR3 has 14 amino acids. Germline CDR1 reads MDHEN; CDR2 reads SYDVKM. V lost 3 bases to trimming and J lost 7 bases, with 16 bases between them. The CDR3 protein is CASSLASQAGEQYF. The DNA of the CDR3 is TGTGCCAGCAGTTTGGCCAGTCAGGCTGGGGAGCAGTACTTC. The full variable domain, rest sourced from reference TRBV28 and TRBJ2-7, is DVKVTQSSRYLVKRTGEKVFLECVQDMDHENMFWYRQDPGLGLRLIYFSYDVKMKEKGDIPEGYSVSREKKERFSLILESASTNQTSMYLCASSLASQAGEQYFGPGTRLTVT.

About this clonotype: A much bigger clone sits one base away, suggesting this may be a read error. The genes are TRBV7-2 and TRBJ1-6; 9 nucleotides line up with TRBD1. Germline CDR1 SGHTA, CDR2 FQGNSA. The CDR3 contains 15 residues. Unmatched junction bases numbered 1, after V lost 3 bases and J lost 4 bases. In DNA, the CDR3 is TGTGCCAGCAGCTTTGGACAGGGGTATAATTCACCCCTCCACTTT. Translation gives CASSFGQGYNSPLHF.

This clonotype showed up just a few times. J is TRBJ2-5 and V is TRBV12-3 or TRBV12-4; D call uncertain. The V end was cut by 6 bases, the J end by 5 bases, with 16 bases between. CDR3 length: 14 residues. In nucleotides, the CDR3 is TGTGCCAGCAGCCTCCTATGGGGTCTGGAGACCCAGTACTTC. Translated: CASSLLWGLETQYF.

This clonotype was seen more than once but under ten times. V and J are TRBV6-2 or TRBV6-3 and TRBJ1-2, with TRBD1 identical over 7 bases. This CDR3 is built from 14 residues. The germline CDR1 and CDR2 sequences are MNHEY and SVGEGT. After removal of 6 bases from V and 1 base from J, the junction contained 5 bases not matched to a gene. CDR3 bases: TGTGCCAGCAGAGAGACAGGGCTTAACTATGGCTACACCTTC. Translated, it gives CASRETGLNYGYTF.

The table lists this clonotype with a few counts. The chain couples TRBV20-1 to TRBJ2-3; 8 nucleotides agree with TRBD2. The J segment lost 6 bases and the V segment lost 1 base, leaving 6 bases of the junction unmatched. This CDR3 is built from 14 residues. Germline V gene lookup returns CDR1 DFQATT and CDR2 SNEGSKA (reference sequence). CDR3 amino acids: CSARVASGSDTQYF. DNA of the CDR3: TGCAGTGCTAGAGTTGCTAGCGGGTCTGATACGCAGTATTTT.

This clonotype was detected only a few times. A junction boundary mismatches the germline segment, possibly from a read error. The rearrangement joins TRBV12-5 to TRBJ2-1, with 8 bases fitting TRBD2. Germline V CDR1 and CDR2: LGHNT, FRNRAP. The CDR3 has 14 residues. The CDR3 reads CASGQSGGYNEQFF. The CDR3 nucleotides are TGCGCTAGTGGACAGAGCGGGGGATACAATGAGCAGTTCTTC.

The V and J genes are TRBV12-3 or TRBV12-4 and TRBJ1-5; D is uncertain. The CDR3 spans 14 residues. Trimming pared 5 bases from V and 0 bases from J, leaving 8 bases between. The CDR3 reads CASSPPVSNQPQHF. The CDR3 coding sequence is TGTGCCAGCAGTCCCCCAGTTAGCAATCAGCCCCAGCATTTT.

The J gene is TRBJ2-2, the V gene TRBV7-9; no definite D call. Trimming stripped 5 bases from V and 0 bases from J, with 10 bases between. The CDR3 is 15 residues long. The germline V gene encodes CDR1 SEHNR and CDR2 FQNEAQ (reference sequence). In nucleotides, the CDR3 is TGTGCCAGCAGCCCCCGTGGGCCGAACACCGGGGAGCTGTTTTTT. Its translation is CASSPRGPNTGELFF.

The CDR3 reads CSGRTGFLNYGYTF. CDR3 bases: TGCAGCGGCCGGACAGGGTTTCTTAACTATGGCTACACCTTC. This chain links TRBV29-1 with TRBJ1-2, with 8 bases lining up with TRBD1. Per germline, CDR1 SQVTM and CDR2 ANQGSEA. Trimming took 7 bases from V and 1 from J; bases not matched to a gene: 8. The CDR3 spans 14 residues.

This clonotype has just a few counts. The chain combines TRBV27 with TRBJ2-5, with D possibly being TRBD1 (6 bases). Germline V gives CDR1 MNHEY, CDR2 SMNVEV (reference sequence). V gave up 4 bases and J gave up 2 bases, with 11 bases separating them. CDR3 size: 14 residues. The CDR3, as DNA: TGTGCCAGCAGTTCTTCCAGGGGTCAAGAGACCCAGTACTTC. It specifies CASSSSRGQETQYF.

The chain recombines TRBV7-6 with TRBJ2-5; 9 bases line up with TRBD2. V lost 1 base and J lost 5; bases outside the gene matches: 8. The CDR3 consists of 16 residues. Germline assignment: CDR1 SGHVS and CDR2 FNYEAQ. The CDR3 region is CASSLGGTSFRETQYF. The CDR3 DNA is TGTGCCAGCAGCTTAGGGGGGACTAGCTTTCGCGAGACCCAGTACTTC.

There are a few counts of this clonotype. The CDR3, as DNA: TGTGCCAGCAGTGAAGCGCGGGACTCCTACACCGGGGAGCTGTTTTTT. Its protein is CASSEARDSYTGELFF. The V and J genes are TRBV6-1 and TRBJ2-2; possible D gene TRBD2, 6 bases. The CDR3 totals 16 residues. Germline V lookup: CDR1 MNHNS, CDR2 SASEGT. The germline V and J ends were trimmed by 0 bases and 3 bases, with 11 bases remaining between them.